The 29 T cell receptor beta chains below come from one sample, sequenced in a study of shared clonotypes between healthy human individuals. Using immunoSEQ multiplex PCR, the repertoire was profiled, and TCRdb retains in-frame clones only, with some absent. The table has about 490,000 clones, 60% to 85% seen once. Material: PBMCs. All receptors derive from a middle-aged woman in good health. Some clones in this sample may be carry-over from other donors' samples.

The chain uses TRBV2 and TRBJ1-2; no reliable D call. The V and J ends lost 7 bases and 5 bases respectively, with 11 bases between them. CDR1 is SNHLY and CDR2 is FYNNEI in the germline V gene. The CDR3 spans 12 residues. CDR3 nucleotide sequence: TGTGCCAGCACCCCGGAGCAGTATGGCTACACCTTC. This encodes CASTPEQYGYTF.

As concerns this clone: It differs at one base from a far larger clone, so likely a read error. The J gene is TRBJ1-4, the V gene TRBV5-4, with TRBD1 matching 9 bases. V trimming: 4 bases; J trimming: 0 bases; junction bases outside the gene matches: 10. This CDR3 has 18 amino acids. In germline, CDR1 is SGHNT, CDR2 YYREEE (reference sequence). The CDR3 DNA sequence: TGTGCCAGCAGCGCAGGGACAGGGCATTTTTCAACTAATGAAAAACTGTTTTTT. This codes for CASSAGTGHFSTNEKLFF.

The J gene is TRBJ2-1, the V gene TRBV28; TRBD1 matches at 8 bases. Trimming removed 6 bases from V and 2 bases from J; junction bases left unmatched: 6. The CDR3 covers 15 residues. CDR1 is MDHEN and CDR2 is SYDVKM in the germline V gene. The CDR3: CASRQTGVTYNEQFF. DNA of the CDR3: TGTGCCAGCAGACAGACAGGGGTTACCTACAATGAGCAGTTCTTC.

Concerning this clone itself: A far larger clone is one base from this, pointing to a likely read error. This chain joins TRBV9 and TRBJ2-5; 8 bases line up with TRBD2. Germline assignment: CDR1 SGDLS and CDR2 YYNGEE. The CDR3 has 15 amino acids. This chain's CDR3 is CARSLTSGPSETQYF. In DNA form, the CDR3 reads TGTGCCCGCAGCCTCACTAGCGGACCGAGCGAGACCCAGTACTTC.

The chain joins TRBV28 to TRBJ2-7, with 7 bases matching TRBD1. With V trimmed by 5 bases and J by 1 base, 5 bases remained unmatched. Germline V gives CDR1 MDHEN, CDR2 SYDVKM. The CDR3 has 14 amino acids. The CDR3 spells CASSGTDRSYEQYF. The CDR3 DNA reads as TGTGCCAGCAGTGGGACGGACAGGTCCTACGAGCAGTACTTC. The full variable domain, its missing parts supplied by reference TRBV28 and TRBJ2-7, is DVKVTQSSRYLVKRTGEKVFLECVQDMDHENMFWYRQDPGLGLRLIYFSYDVKMKEKGDIPEGYSVSREKKERFSLILESASTNQTSMYLCASSGTDRSYEQYFGPGTRLTVT.

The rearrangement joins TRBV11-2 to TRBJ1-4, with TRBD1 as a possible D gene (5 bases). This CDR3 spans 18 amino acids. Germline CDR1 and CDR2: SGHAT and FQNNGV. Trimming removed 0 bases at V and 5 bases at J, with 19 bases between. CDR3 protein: CASSLEPLPWGPNEKLFF. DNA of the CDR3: TGTGCCAGCAGCTTAGAGCCATTGCCCTGGGGACCGAATGAAAAACTGTTTTTT.

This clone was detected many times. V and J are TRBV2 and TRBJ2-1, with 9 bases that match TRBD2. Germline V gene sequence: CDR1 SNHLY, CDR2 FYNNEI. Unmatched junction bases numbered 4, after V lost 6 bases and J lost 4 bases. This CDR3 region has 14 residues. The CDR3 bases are TGTGCCAGCAGGTCTAGCGGGATGTACAATGAGCAGTTCTTC. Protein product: CASRSSGMYNEQFF.

The chain's CDR3 is CASSLVGGANNQPQHF. The CDR3 DNA is TGTGCCAGCAGCTTAGTAGGTGGAGCCAACAATCAGCCCCAGCATTTT. The chain couples TRBV7-2 to TRBJ1-5, with no clear D. CDR3 size: 16 residues. Germline V lookup: CDR1 SGHTA, CDR2 FQGNSA. The V end lost 1 base, the J end lost 3 bases, and 13 bases lay between the germline ends. The full variable domain, with the rest looked up from reference TRBV7-2 and TRBJ1-5, is GAGVSQSPSNKVTEKGKDVELRCDPISGHTALYWYRQSLGQGLEFLIYFQGNSAPDKSGLPSDRFSAERTGGSVSTLTIQRTQQEDSAVYLCASSLVGGANNQPQHFGDGTRLSIL.

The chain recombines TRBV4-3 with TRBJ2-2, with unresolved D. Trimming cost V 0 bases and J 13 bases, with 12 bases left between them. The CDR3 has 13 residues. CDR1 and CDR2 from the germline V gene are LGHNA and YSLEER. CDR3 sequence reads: CASSQDLFLGLFF. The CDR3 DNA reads TGCGCCAGCAGCCAAGATTTATTCTTGGGGCTGTTTTTT.

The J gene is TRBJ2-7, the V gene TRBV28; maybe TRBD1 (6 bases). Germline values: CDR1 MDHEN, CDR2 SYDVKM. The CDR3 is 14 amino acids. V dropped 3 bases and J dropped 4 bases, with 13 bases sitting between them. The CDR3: CASSLAGVGYEQYF. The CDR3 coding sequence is TGTGCCAGCAGTTTGGCAGGGGTTGGGTACGAGCAGTACTTC. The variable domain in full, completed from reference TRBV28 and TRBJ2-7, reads DVKVTQSSRYLVKRTGEKVFLECVQDMDHENMFWYRQDPGLGLRLIYFSYDVKMKEKGDIPEGYSVSREKKERFSLILESASTNQTSMYLCASSLAGVGYEQYFGPGTRLTVT.

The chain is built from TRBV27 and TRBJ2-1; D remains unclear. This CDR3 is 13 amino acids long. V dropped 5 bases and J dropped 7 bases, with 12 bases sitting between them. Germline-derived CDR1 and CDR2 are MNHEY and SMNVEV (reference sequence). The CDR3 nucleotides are TGTGCCAGCAGTCTCACTGGTACGAATGAGCAGTTCTTC. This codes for CASSLTGTNEQFF.

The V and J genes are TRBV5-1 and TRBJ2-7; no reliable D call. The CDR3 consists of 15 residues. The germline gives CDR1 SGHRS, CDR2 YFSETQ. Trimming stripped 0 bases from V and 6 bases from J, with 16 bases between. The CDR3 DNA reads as TGCGCCAGCAGCTTGGCACCTCTAACCCTCGCCGAGCAGTACTTC. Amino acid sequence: CASSLAPLTLAEQYF.

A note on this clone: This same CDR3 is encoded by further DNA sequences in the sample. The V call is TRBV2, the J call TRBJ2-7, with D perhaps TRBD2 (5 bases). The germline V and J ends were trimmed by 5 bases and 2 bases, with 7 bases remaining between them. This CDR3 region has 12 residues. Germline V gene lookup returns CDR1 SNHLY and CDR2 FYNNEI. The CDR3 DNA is TGTGCCAGCAGTACCGGGACCTACGAGCAGTACTTC. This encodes CASSTGTYEQYF.

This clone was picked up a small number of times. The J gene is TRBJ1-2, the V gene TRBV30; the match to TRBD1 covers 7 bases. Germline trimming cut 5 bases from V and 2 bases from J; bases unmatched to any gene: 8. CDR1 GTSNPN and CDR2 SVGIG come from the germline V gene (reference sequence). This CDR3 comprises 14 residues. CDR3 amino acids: CAWGPGQRNYGYTF. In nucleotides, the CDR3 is TGTGCCTGGGGACCGGGACAGAGGAACTATGGCTACACCTTC.

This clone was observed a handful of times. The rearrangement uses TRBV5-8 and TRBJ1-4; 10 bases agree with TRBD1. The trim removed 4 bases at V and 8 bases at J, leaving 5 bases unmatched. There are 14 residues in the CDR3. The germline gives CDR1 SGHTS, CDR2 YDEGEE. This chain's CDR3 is CASSARDRGEKLFF. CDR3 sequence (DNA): TGTGCCAGCAGCGCCCGGGACAGGGGAGAAAAACTGTTTTTT.

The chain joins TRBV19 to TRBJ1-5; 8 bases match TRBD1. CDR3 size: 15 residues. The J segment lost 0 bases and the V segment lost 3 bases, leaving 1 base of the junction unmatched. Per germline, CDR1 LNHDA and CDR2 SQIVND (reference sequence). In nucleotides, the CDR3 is TGTGCCAGTAGTATGACAGGGGTTAGCAATCAGCCCCAGCATTTT. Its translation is CASSMTGVSNQPQHF.

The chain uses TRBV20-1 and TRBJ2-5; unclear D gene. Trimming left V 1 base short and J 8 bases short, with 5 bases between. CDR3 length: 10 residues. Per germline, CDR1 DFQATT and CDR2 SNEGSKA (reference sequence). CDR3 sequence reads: CSARAVTQYF. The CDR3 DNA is TGCAGTGCTAGAGCGGTTACCCAGTACTTC.

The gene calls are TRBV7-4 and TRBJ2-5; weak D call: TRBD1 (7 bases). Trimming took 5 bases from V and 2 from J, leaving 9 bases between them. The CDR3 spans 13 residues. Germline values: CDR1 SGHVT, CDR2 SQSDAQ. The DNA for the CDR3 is TGTGCCAGCAGCGCGGGACAGCAAGAGACCCAGTACTTC. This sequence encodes CASSAGQQETQYF.

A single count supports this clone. The CDR3 is CASSEVFSSYEQYF. DNA of the CDR3: TGTGCCAGCTCCGAAGTCTTTAGCTCCTACGAGCAGTACTTC. The chain is built from TRBV18 and TRBJ2-7, with D unclear. Per germline, CDR1 KGHSH and CDR2 LQKENI. The CDR3 length is 14 residues. The V end was cut by 6 bases, the J end by 0 bases, with 12 bases between.

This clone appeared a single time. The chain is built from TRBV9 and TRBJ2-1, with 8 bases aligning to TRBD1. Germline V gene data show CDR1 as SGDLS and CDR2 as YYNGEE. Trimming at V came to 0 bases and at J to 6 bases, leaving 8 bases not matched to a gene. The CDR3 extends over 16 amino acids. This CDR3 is CASSVAMGQDSNEQFF. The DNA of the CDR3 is TGTGCCAGCAGCGTAGCTATGGGACAGGATTCCAATGAGCAGTTCTTC.

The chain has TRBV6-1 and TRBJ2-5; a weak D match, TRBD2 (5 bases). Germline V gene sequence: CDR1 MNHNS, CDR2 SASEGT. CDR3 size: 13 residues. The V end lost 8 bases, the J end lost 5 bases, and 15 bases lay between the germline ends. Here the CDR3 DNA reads TGTGCCAGCGGAGGAACAAATCGGGAGACCCAGTACTTC. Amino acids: CASGGTNRETQYF.

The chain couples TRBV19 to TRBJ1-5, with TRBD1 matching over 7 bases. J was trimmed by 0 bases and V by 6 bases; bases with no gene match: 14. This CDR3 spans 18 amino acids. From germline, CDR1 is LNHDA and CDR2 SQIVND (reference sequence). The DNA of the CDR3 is TGTGCCAGTAGGCCGGACAGGAGGACGCTTGGTAGCAATCAGCCCCAGCATTTT. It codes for CASRPDRRTLGSNQPQHF.

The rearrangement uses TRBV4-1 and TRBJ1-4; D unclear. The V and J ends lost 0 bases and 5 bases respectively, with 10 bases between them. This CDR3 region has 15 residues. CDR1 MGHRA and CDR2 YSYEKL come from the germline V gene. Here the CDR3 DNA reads TGCGCCAGCAGCCAAGATAAGGACTACAATGAAAAACTGTTTTTT. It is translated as CASSQDKDYNEKLFF.

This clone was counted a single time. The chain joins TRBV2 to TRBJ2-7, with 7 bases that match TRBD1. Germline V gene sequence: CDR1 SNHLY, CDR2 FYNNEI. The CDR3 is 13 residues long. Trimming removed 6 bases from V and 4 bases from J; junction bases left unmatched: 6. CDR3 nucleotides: TGTGCCAGCAGCCGACAGGGACGGTACGAGCAGTACTTC. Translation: CASSRQGRYEQYF.

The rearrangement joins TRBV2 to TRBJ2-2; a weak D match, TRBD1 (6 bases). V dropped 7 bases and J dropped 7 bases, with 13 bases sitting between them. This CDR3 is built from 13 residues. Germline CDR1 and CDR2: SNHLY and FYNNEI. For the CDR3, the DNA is TGTGCCAGCAATAAGGGGGATGGCGGGGAGCTGTTTTTT. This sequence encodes CASNKGDGGELFF.

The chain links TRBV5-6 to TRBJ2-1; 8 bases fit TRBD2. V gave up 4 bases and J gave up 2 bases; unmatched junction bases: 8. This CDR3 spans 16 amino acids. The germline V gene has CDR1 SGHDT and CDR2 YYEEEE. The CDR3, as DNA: TGTGCCAGCAGCCCATATGGTAGCGGGGCCTACAATGAGCAGTTCTTC. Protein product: CASSPYGSGAYNEQFF.

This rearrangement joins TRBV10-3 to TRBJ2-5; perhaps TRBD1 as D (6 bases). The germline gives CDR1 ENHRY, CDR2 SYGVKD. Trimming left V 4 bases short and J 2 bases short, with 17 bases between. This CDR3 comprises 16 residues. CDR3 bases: TGTGCCATCAGTGGGGGGCCGGGGATACTTCAAGAGACCCAGTACTTC. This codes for CAISGGPGILQETQYF.

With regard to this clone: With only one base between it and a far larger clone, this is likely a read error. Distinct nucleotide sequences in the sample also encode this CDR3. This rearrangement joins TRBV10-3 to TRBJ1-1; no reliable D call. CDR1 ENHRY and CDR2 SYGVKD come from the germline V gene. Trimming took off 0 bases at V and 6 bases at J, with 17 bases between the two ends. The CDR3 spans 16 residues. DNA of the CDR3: TGTGCCATCAGTGAGTCTCGGGGTATAGGCTCGGCTGAAGCTTTCTTT. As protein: CAISESRGIGSAEAFF.

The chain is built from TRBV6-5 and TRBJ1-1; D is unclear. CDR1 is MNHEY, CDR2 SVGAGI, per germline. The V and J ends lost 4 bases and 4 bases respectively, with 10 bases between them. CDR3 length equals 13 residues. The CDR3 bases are TGTGCCAGCAGTTTCAGAGAGGGCACTGAAGCTTTCTTT. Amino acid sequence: CASSFREGTEAFF.